This TCR beta chain was identified in a study of cytomegalovirus exposure and HLA in healthy donors. Whole-study findings and limits: Analysis performed later found 16,951 TCR beta sequences associated with HLA alleles at 0.05 false discovery rate. According to the study, roughly 160 TCR beta chains were cytomegalovirus-associated.

The PCR contained 60 Vbeta and 13 Jbeta primers. The table came from immunoSEQ multiplex PCR; TCRdb's copy has only in-frame clones and leaves some out. Reported are some 140,000 clones; the ten largest clones contain roughly 2%. A note on this clone: Its antigen is still unknown.

V shed 4 bases, J shed 7 bases, and the junction held 10 bases outside the gene matches. The CDR3 extends over 15 amino acids. The germline V gene encodes CDR1 MDHEN and CDR2 SYDVKM. The sequencing input was PBMCs. The sequence was collected from a woman aged 60 to 75 in good health and CMV-seronegative. The chain links TRBV28 to TRBJ1-2; 9 bases agree with TRBD1. CDR3 DNA sequence: TGTGCCAGCAGTTCCCCGACAGGGGGATCTCGTGGCTACACCTTC. Its protein is CASSSPTGGSRGYTF.